Sequencing of this T cell receptor (beta chain) was carried out in a study of vaccination and CD4 T cells after COVID-19. Study details: Each participant underwent a two-dose regimen of either the BNT162b2 or the mRNA-1273 vaccine.

Comment on this clonotype: Its antigen is undetermined.

Scientists ran DNA taken from cultured CD4+ T cells through the Oncomine TCR Beta short-read assay for sequencing. In TCRdb, the PCR reads were re-called with MiXCR into one record per CDR3 protein. Here the sample spans 16,000 or so distinct CDR3 sequences, approximately 44% being singletons. Trimming stripped 3 bases from V and 4 bases from J, with 12 bases between. The CDR3 is 15 amino acids. Treatment specified: approximately 9-day PBMC culture with coronavirus spike peptide pools or control peptides (ViraFEST assay). Via ViraFEST, peptide pools expanded antigen-specific T cells before TCR sequencing.

The specimen comprised CD4+ T cells from blood, cultured in vitro, sampled after SARS-CoV-2 vaccination. V and J are TRBV12-3 or TRBV12-4 and TRBJ2-2; D remains ambiguous. This clonotype was sampled from a human donor who had recovered from COVID-19. Here the CDR3 reads CASSFWGGITGELFF. Written as DNA, the CDR3 is TGTGCCAGCAGTTTCTGGGGTGGGATCACCGGGGAGCTGTTTTTT.